The clone carrying this TCR beta chain is labeled as medium-sized. This record belongs to a study of graft-versus-host responses after intestinal transplantation. Labeling with CFSE marked about 200,000 responder cells, which were plated with about 200,000 irradiated, violet-dye-labeled stimulator cells. Profiled with immunoSEQ multiplex PCR; TCRdb holds only in-frame clones, not every one. The sample yields around 19,000 clones, about two fifths seen once. Germline CDR1 SGHTA, CDR2 FQGNSA. CDR3 length: 15 residues. V lost 6 bases and J lost 2, with 16 bases in between. The chain recombines TRBV7-2 with TRBJ1-2, with D unclear. The receptor's source is a human patient who received an intestinal transplant. Sequenced here: alloreactive CD4+ T cells from a mixed lymphocyte reaction culture, sampled before intestinal transplant. Subset given: CFSE-low proliferating T cells sorted from approximately six-day pre-transplant mixed lymphocyte reaction (GvH or HvG direction). CDR3 nucleotide sequence: TGTGCCAGCAGTACCGTCCTAAGTCACAACTATGGCTACACCTTC. It yields the protein CASSTVLSHNYGYTF. The full variable domain, in which reference TRBV7-2 and TRBJ1-2 provide the parts outside the CDR3, is GAGVSQSPSNKVTEKGKDVELRCDPISGHTALYWYRQSLGQGLEFLIYFQGNSAPDKSGLPSDRFSAERTGGSVSTLTIQRTQQEDSAVYLCASSTVLSHNYGYTFGSGTRLTVV.